Following are 30 T cell receptor beta chains from one sample sequenced in a study of immune evolution from preneoplasia to lung adenocarcinoma. Clones were read by immunoSEQ multiplex PCR, and TCRdb kept only the in-frame ones, dropping some. The sample has some 9,000 clones; approximately 78% are singletons. The sequencing input was FFPE lung adenocarcinoma in situ tissue. The receptors were sampled from a person aged 70 to 85 with lung adenocarcinoma.

The chain recombines TRBV28 with TRBJ1-3; D is possibly TRBD1 (5 bases). Looked up from germline, CDR1 is MDHEN and CDR2 is SYDVKM. The CDR3 has 14 amino acids. V lost 6 bases and J 2 bases, leaving 11 bases between the germline ends. The CDR3 loop reads CASSFSGPGNTIYF. CDR3 in DNA: TGTGCCAGCAGCTTCTCGGGGCCTGGAAACACCATATATTTT.

V usage is TRBV7-8 and J usage is TRBJ1-2; D not resolved. Trimming removed 1 base at V and 4 bases at J, with 4 bases between. There are 12 residues in the CDR3. CDR1 is SGHVS, CDR2 FQNEAQ, per germline. The CDR3 region is CASSLGTYGYTF. The CDR3 DNA reads TGTGCCAGCAGCTTAGGTACCTATGGCTACACCTTC. Full variable domain (outside the CDR3, taken from reference TRBV7-8 and TRBJ1-2): GAGVSQSPRYKVAKRGQDVALRCDPISGHVSLFWYQQALGQGPEFLTYFQNEAQLDKSGLPSDRFFAERPEGSVSTLKIQRTQQEDSAVYLCASSLGTYGYTFGSGTRLTVV.

Points on this clone: This sample also contains other DNA sequences that code for the same CDR3. The rearrangement joins TRBV19 to TRBJ2-7; 10 bases are a match to TRBD2. Germline-derived CDR1 and CDR2 are LNHDA and SQIVND (reference sequence). The CDR3 extends over 15 amino acids. V shed 0 bases, J shed 5 bases, and the junction held 4 bases outside the gene matches. CDR3 bases: TGTGCCAGTAGTATAGATAAGCTAGCGGGAGACGAGCAGTACTTC. Translation: CASSIDKLAGDEQYF.

This clone was observed once. The rearrangement joins TRBV11-2 to TRBJ1-3, with D uncertain. This CDR3 comprises 14 residues. CDR1 is SGHAT, CDR2 FQNNGV, per germline. V was cut by 2 bases and J by 2 bases, with 7 bases left in between. The CDR3: CASSLLIAGNTIYF. In nucleotides, the CDR3 is TGTGCCAGCAGCTTACTAATCGCTGGAAACACCATATATTTT.

The chain uses TRBV25-1 and TRBJ2-7; D remains unclear. V was cut by 4 bases and J by 6 bases, with 10 bases left in between. CDR3 length: 12 amino acids. CDR1 and CDR2 (germline): MGHDK, SYGVNS. CDR3 bases: TGTGCCAGCAGTGGGCTAGGGTTCGAGCAGTACTTC. This translates into CASSGLGFEQYF.

As to this clone: This same CDR3 is encoded by further DNA sequences in the sample. This sequence joins TRBV2 and TRBJ1-1, with 8 bases that match TRBD1. Germline CDR1 and CDR2: SNHLY and FYNNEI. V dropped 6 bases and J dropped 4; count of bases not matched to a gene: 4. This CDR3 spans 13 amino acids. The CDR3 nucleotides read TGTGCCAGCAGGGGGACAGGAGGCACTGAAGCTTTCTTT. It specifies CASRGTGGTEAFF.

This CDR3 reads CASSGVGGEKLFF. The CDR3 DNA reads TGTGCCAGCAGCGGGGTCGGGGGTGAAAAACTGTTTTTT. The chain carries TRBV5-5 and TRBJ1-4; D is possibly TRBD1 (5 bases). The V end was cut by 4 bases, the J end by 7 bases, with 11 bases between. CDR1 and CDR2 (germline): SGHKS, YYEKEE (reference sequence). CDR3 length equals 13 residues.

The CDR3: CASSFSGNTIYF. The DNA of the CDR3 is TGTGCCAGCAGCTTCTCTGGAAACACCATATATTTT. The chain joins TRBV11-3 to TRBJ1-3; D unresolved. Trimming took 3 bases from V and 0 from J, leaving 0 bases between them. The length of the CDR3 is 12 residues. Looked up from germline, CDR1 is SGHNT and CDR2 is YENEEA. The whole variable domain, filled in from reference TRBV11-3 and TRBJ1-3, reads EAGVVQSPRYKIIEKKQPVAFWCNPISGHNTLYWYLQNLGQGPELLIRYENEEAVDDSQLPKDRFSAERLKGVDSTLKIQPAELGDSAVYLCASSFSGNTIYFGEGSWLTVV.

CDR3 nucleotide sequence: TGTGCCAGCAGCCGGTCGGGGGGCACGGAGACCCAGTACTTC. Residues: CASSRSGGTETQYF. The chain recombines TRBV7-9 with TRBJ2-5; D is possibly TRBD2 (7 bases). V shed 5 bases and J shed 5 bases, with 15 bases lying between them. The germline V gene has CDR1 SEHNR and CDR2 FQNEAQ (reference sequence). This CDR3 comprises 14 residues.

The chain links TRBV11-2 to TRBJ2-7; D may correspond to TRBD1 or TRBD2 (6 bases each). Germline CDR1 and CDR2: SGHAT and FQNNGV. This CDR3 region has 14 residues. Trimming shortened V by 4 bases and J by 5 bases, and 15 bases separated the two germline ends. CDR3 coding DNA: TGTGCCAGCAGCTCACTGGGGGGCGAGGACGAGCAGTACTTC. Residues: CASSSLGGEDEQYF.

This chain connects TRBV4-1 to TRBJ2-7; 8 bases match TRBD2. The ends lost 1 base at V and 2 bases at J; junction bases unmatched: 13. The CDR3 consists of 18 residues. Germline V lookup: CDR1 MGHRA, CDR2 YSYEKL. The CDR3 loop is CASSQGPYVAGTTYEQYF. The CDR3, as DNA: TGCGCCAGCAGCCAAGGGCCTTATGTAGCGGGGACTACCTACGAGCAGTACTTC.

V and J are TRBV10-3 and TRBJ1-1, with 7 bases fitting TRBD1. The germline V gene has CDR1 ENHRY and CDR2 SYGVKD. The CDR3 runs 16 residues. V was pared by 6 bases and J by 2 bases, with 12 bases of the junction left unmatched. This CDR3 reads CAISPPGQLPNTEAFF. The CDR3 nucleotides read TGTGCCATCAGCCCACCGGGACAGCTTCCAAACACTGAAGCTTTCTTT.

The chain uses TRBV9 and TRBJ1-1; no clear D gene. The germline CDR1 and CDR2 sequences are SGDLS and YYNGEE. This CDR3 is 15 amino acids long. V shed 0 bases and J shed 6 bases, with 15 bases lying between them. The CDR3 here is CASSVGSSSGAEAFF. The CDR3 bases are TGTGCCAGCAGCGTAGGTTCATCTTCCGGGGCTGAAGCTTTCTTT.

The V gene is TRBV10-3, the J gene TRBJ2-1; tentative D call: TRBD2 (6 bases). Deletions cut 0 bases from V and 7 bases from J, with 10 bases between. Germline loops: CDR1 ENHRY, CDR2 SYGVKD. The CDR3 runs to 14 residues. CDR3 residues: CAISESGGLNEQFF. As DNA, the CDR3 is TGTGCCATCAGTGAGTCAGGAGGACTAAATGAGCAGTTCTTC.

The rearrangement links TRBV5-1 to TRBJ2-3, with D perhaps TRBD2 (6 bases). Trimming cost V 8 bases and J 1 base, with 11 bases left between them. Germline V gives CDR1 SGHRS, CDR2 YFSETQ. This CDR3 spans 13 amino acids. The CDR3 DNA is TGCGCCAGTGGACTATACGGCACAGATACGCAGTATTTT. Protein sequence: CASGLYGTDTQYF.

The rearrangement uses TRBV30 and TRBJ1-2, with D perhaps matching TRBD1 (5 bases). Trimming cost V 7 bases and J 0 bases, with 24 bases left between them. The germline V gene encodes CDR1 GTSNPN and CDR2 SVGIG (reference sequence). This CDR3 has 17 amino acids. The CDR3 loop is CASTFRGRLGPNYGYTF. The CDR3 DNA follows: TGTGCCTCGACCTTCCGGGGCCGTTTGGGGCCTAACTATGGCTACACCTTC.

This clone was detected only once. The chain carries TRBV18 and TRBJ2-7; D is unclear. Germline V gives CDR1 KGHSH, CDR2 LQKENI. Trimming stripped 5 bases from V and 6 bases from J, with 17 bases between. The CDR3 runs 14 residues. The CDR3 protein is CASSSRSSTSEQYF. The DNA for the CDR3 is TGTGCCAGCTCATCCCGATCTTCCACCTCCGAGCAGTACTTC. The variable domain in full, with the rest retrieved from reference TRBV18 and TRBJ2-7, is NAGVMQNPRHLVRRRGQEARLRCSPMKGHSHVYWYRQLPEEGLKFMVYLQKENIIDESGMPKERFSAEFPKEGPSILRIQQVVRGDSAAYFCASSSRSSTSEQYFGPGTRLTVT.

The table lists this clone with a count of one. CDR3 coding DNA: TGTGCCAGCAGTAAGGTGGGACAGGGACCTAATCAGCCCCAGCATTTT. This translates into CASSKVGQGPNQPQHF. The rearrangement links TRBV2 to TRBJ1-5, with 9 bases aligning to TRBD1. V dropped 5 bases and J dropped 4; count of bases not matched to a gene: 9. Germline loops: CDR1 SNHLY, CDR2 FYNNEI. The CDR3 length is 16 residues.

This clone appeared a few times. The gene calls are TRBV29-1 and TRBJ2-7, with TRBD2 matching 7 bases. CDR1 and CDR2 from the germline V gene are SQVTM and ANQGSEA. The CDR3 extends over 14 amino acids. The ends lost 6 bases at V and 0 bases at J; junction bases unmatched: 8. CDR3 DNA sequence: TGCAGCGTCCGCGTGTCTAGCGGCTCCTACGAGCAGTACTTC. Translated, it gives CSVRVSSGSYEQYF.

The chain combines TRBV5-1 with TRBJ2-1; D might be TRBD1 or TRBD2, each matching 5 bases. The germline gives CDR1 SGHRS, CDR2 YFSETQ. V was pared by 0 bases and J by 7 bases, with 11 bases between. The CDR3 has 14 residues. The CDR3 sequence: CASSLVLEGNEQFF. The CDR3 coding sequence is TGCGCCAGCAGCTTGGTGCTTGAGGGGAATGAGCAGTTCTTC. The full variable domain, in which reference TRBV5-1 and TRBJ2-1 provide the parts outside the CDR3, is KAGVTQTPRYLIKTRGQQVTLSCSPISGHRSVSWYQQTPGQGLQFLFEYFSETQRNKGNFPGRFSGRQFSNSRSEMNVSTLELGDSALYLCASSLVLEGNEQFFGPGTRLTVL.

The genes are TRBV9 and TRBJ2-3; unclear D gene. The V end was cut by 0 bases, the J end by 2 bases, with 10 bases between. The CDR3 has 15 amino acids. CDR1 SGDLS and CDR2 YYNGEE come from the germline V gene. Here the CDR3 DNA reads TGTGCCAGCAGCGTAGATGGGTTCTCCACAGATACGCAGTATTTT. Amino acid sequence: CASSVDGFSTDTQYF.

The J gene is TRBJ1-1, the V gene TRBV10-2, with 7 bases fitting TRBD1. Germline assignment: CDR1 WSHSY and CDR2 SAAADI. The CDR3 has 13 residues. V was pared by 2 bases and J by 3 bases, with 0 bases of the junction left unmatched. The CDR3 DNA sequence: TGCGCCAGCAGTGAGAGGGGGCACACTGAAGCTTTCTTT. It encodes CASSERGHTEAFF.

The count of this clone is one. This chain links TRBV6-5 with TRBJ2-4, with D tentatively TRBD2 (5 bases). This CDR3 is built from 14 residues. V lost 5 bases and J lost 9, with 17 bases in between. The V gene's germline CDR1 is MNHEY and CDR2 SVGAGI. The CDR3 DNA reads as TGTGCCAGCAGTCCGGACTGGTTTCGTGGCATTCAGTACTTC. It translates to CASSPDWFRGIQYF.

This clone appeared once. The V and J genes are TRBV9 and TRBJ2-1, with D maybe TRBD2 (7 bases). V was cut by 3 bases and J by 3 bases, with 13 bases left in between. The germline V gene has CDR1 SGDLS and CDR2 YYNGEE. The CDR3 spans 15 residues. DNA for the CDR3: TGTGCCAGCAGCGGTTCGGGGGGCGACTACAATGAGCAGTTCTTC. It specifies CASSGSGGDYNEQFF.

This clone was counted a single time. One end of the junction fails to match germline, which may point to a read error. The chain recombines TRBV7-7 with TRBJ2-5, with D unresolved. Germline CDR1 is SSHAT and CDR2 is FNYEAQ (reference sequence). The CDR3 is 12 amino acids. CDR3 sequence (DNA): TGTGCTAGCAGCTTATCGCTCGAGACCCAGTACTTC. It specifies CASSLSLETQYF.

The chain links TRBV7-2 to TRBJ2-6, with D possibly being TRBD1 (7 bases). The CDR3 is made up of 15 amino acids. CDR1 SGHTA and CDR2 FQGNSA come from the germline V gene. Trimming stripped 11 bases from V and 0 bases from J, with 14 bases between. The CDR3 region has the DNA TGTGCCTTTCAGGGGGGCCACTCTGGGGCCAACGTCCTGACTTTC. Amino acids: CAFQGGHSGANVLTF.

In this sample, this clone turned up a few times. The genes are TRBV4-2 and TRBJ1-5, with a weak D call TRBD1 (6 bases). V dropped 5 bases and J dropped 3 bases, with 11 bases sitting between them. CDR3 size: 14 residues. Germline V gene data show CDR1 as LGHNA and CDR2 as YNFKEQ. The CDR3 sequence is CASSTRGANQPQHF. The CDR3 bases are TGTGCCAGCAGCACTCGGGGGGCCAATCAGCCCCAGCATTTT.

The chain uses TRBV6-5 and TRBJ2-2, with a tentative D call TRBD2 (6 bases). The CDR3 covers 14 residues. The germline V gene encodes CDR1 MNHEY and CDR2 SVGAGI. The ends were cut back, 8 bases at V and 4 bases at J, with 14 bases in the middle. CDR3 sequence reads: CASCRSGLTGELFF. CDR3 DNA sequence: TGTGCCAGCTGCCGGTCGGGACTCACCGGGGAGCTGTTTTTT.

The chain couples TRBV9 to TRBJ1-1; tentatively, D is TRBD1 (5 bases). V lost 0 bases to trimming and J lost 3 bases, with 9 bases between them. The CDR3 is 14 residues long. Germline V lookup: CDR1 SGDLS, CDR2 YYNGEE. CDR3: CASSVDGTDTEAFF. CDR3 DNA sequence: TGTGCCAGCAGCGTAGACGGGACGGACACTGAAGCTTTCTTT. Combining the CDR3 with reference TRBV9 and TRBJ1-1 gives the whole variable domain DSGVTQTPKHLITATGQRVTLRCSPRSGDLSVYWYQQSLDQGLQFLIQYYNGEERAKGNILERFSAQQFPDLHSELNLSSLELGDSALYFCASSVDGTDTEAFFGQGTRLTVV.

The chain combines TRBV7-9 with TRBJ2-7; no definite D call. V was shortened by 1 base and J by 2 bases, with 9 bases between the two germline ends. The CDR3 covers 14 residues. Germline assignment: CDR1 SEHNR and CDR2 FQNEAQ (reference sequence). The CDR3 loop is CASSLGYITYEQYF. The CDR3 coding sequence is TGTGCCAGCAGCTTAGGATATATCACCTACGAGCAGTACTTC. Drawing the rest from reference TRBV7-9 and TRBJ2-7, the complete variable domain is DTGVSQNPRHKITKRGQNVTFRCDPISEHNRLYWYRQTLGQGPEFLTYFQNEAQLEKSRLLSDRFSAERPKGSFSTLEIQRTEQGDSAMYLCASSLGYITYEQYFGPGTRLTVT.